The 31 T cell receptor beta chains presented below share a single source sample, sequenced in a study of cytomegalovirus exposure and HLA in healthy donors. The PCR used 60 Vbeta and 13 Jbeta primers. The protocol was immunoSEQ multiplex PCR, while the TCRdb copy is restricted to in-frame clones and leaves out a portion. The repertoire holds 100,000 to 150,000 clones, more than 75% seen once, with 1.5% in the top ten. Specimen: PBMCs. Source of these receptors: a female donor in good health and CMV-seronegative.

V and J are TRBV2 and TRBJ2-1; 10 bases fit TRBD2. The germline CDR1 and CDR2 sequences are SNHLY and FYNNEI. V shed 1 base and J 8 bases; nucleotides not matched to a gene: 8. There are 16 residues in the CDR3. The chain's CDR3 is CASSEGPGTSAYEQFF. The CDR3 region has the DNA TGTGCCAGCAGTGAAGGGCCCGGGACTAGCGCTTATGAGCAGTTCTTC.

The rearrangement links TRBV19 to TRBJ2-7; 11 bases are a match to TRBD2. The trim removed 4 bases at V and 4 bases at J, leaving 9 bases unmatched. Per the germline V gene, CDR1 is LNHDA and CDR2 is SQIVND (reference sequence). CDR3 size: 16 residues. The CDR3 coding sequence is TGTGCCAGTAGTAGGGGGGAACTAGCGGGAGCTTACGAGCAGTACTTC. Amino acid sequence: CASSRGELAGAYEQYF.

This clone was found a few times. V is TRBV7-2 and J is TRBJ1-2, with 9 bases lining up with TRBD1. V gave up 1 base and J gave up 2 bases; unmatched junction bases: 5. The germline CDR1 and CDR2 sequences are SGHTA and FQGNSA. CDR3 length equals 16 residues. The DNA of the CDR3 is TGTGCCAGCAGCTTAGGGGCCGGGACAGGGAACTATGGCTACACCTTC. Protein: CASSLGAGTGNYGYTF.

J is TRBJ2-5 and V is TRBV14; D might be TRBD2 (6 bases). Per germline, CDR1 SGHDN and CDR2 FVKESK. This CDR3 region has 13 residues. V was cut by 4 bases and J by 5 bases, with 11 bases left in between. CDR3 loop: CASSRTGVETQYF. In nucleotides, the CDR3 is TGTGCCAGCAGCCGTACGGGGGTGGAGACCCAGTACTTC.

This clone was seen only a few times. This chain connects TRBV4-1 to TRBJ1-6; perhaps TRBD1 as D (5 bases). V was clipped by 0 bases and J by 8 bases, with 14 bases between them. CDR3 size: 16 residues. CDR1 MGHRA and CDR2 YSYEKL come from the germline V gene. The CDR3 here is CASSQEGATSYSPLHF. In DNA form, the CDR3 reads TGCGCCAGCAGCCAAGAAGGGGCGACCTCCTATTCACCCCTCCACTTT.

J is TRBJ2-3 and V is TRBV23-1; 8 positions agree with TRBD2. TRBV23-1 is treated as an ORF (open reading frame) with a function not yet certain. Losses at the gene ends were 4 bases for V and 4 bases for J; bases not matched to a gene: 10. CDR3 length: 16 amino acids. Written as DNA, the CDR3 is TGCGCCAGCAGTCCCAGCGGGAGAGGTTGGCCAGATACGCAGTATTTT. Amino acid sequence: CASSPSGRGWPDTQYF.

The rearrangement links TRBV25-1 to TRBJ2-5; D is unclear. V lost 5 bases and J lost 2, with 15 bases in between. The V gene's germline CDR1 is MGHDK and CDR2 SYGVNS. The CDR3 totals 15 residues. The chain's CDR3 is CASSPFQRRQETQYF. The CDR3 DNA sequence: TGTGCCAGCAGTCCCTTCCAGCGTCGGCAAGAGACCCAGTACTTC.

The chain links TRBV2 to TRBJ1-5; D is ambiguous. V gave up 8 bases and J gave up 4 bases, with 12 bases separating them. Germline CDR1 is SNHLY and CDR2 is FYNNEI. CDR3 size: 13 residues. The CDR3 coding sequence is TGTGCCAGCCAGCTCCCAGGAAATCAGCCCCAGCATTTT. Encoded protein: CASQLPGNQPQHF.

V usage is TRBV9 and J usage is TRBJ1-4; D ambiguous. The CDR3 has 15 amino acids. V gave up 0 bases and J gave up 10 bases, with 16 bases separating them. Germline assignment: CDR1 SGDLS and CDR2 YYNGEE. This CDR3 reads CASSVAPGLVGKLFF. The CDR3 bases are TGTGCCAGCAGCGTAGCACCCGGGTTAGTAGGAAAACTGTTTTTT.

V and J are TRBV5-6 and TRBJ1-4; D not resolved. V was pared by 4 bases and J by 6 bases, with 25 bases between. The CDR3 extends over 18 amino acids. Germline CDR1 and CDR2: SGHDT and YYEEEE. CDR3 in DNA: TGTGCCAGCAGCCCCCGGGGAAGACAAAACGGAGGTGATGAAAAACTGTTTTTT. It yields the protein CASSPRGRQNGGDEKLFF.

The V call is TRBV7-2, the J call TRBJ2-2, with TRBD2 matching 9 bases. V dropped 5 bases and J dropped 8; count of bases not matched to a gene: 12. The CDR3 sequence is 16 residues long. CDR1 is SGHTA, CDR2 FQGNSA, per germline. CDR3 sequence: CASSHGSGSRAGELFF. The CDR3 bases are TGTGCCAGCAGCCATGGTAGCGGGAGTCGAGCTGGGGAGCTGTTTTTT.

The chain recombines TRBV11-3 with TRBJ1-4; D perhaps matches TRBD1 (5 bases). The V gene lost 1 base and the J gene lost 4 bases, with 10 bases spanning the gap. CDR3 length equals 15 residues. The V gene's germline CDR1 is SGHNT and CDR2 YENEEA. For the CDR3, the DNA is TGTGCCAGCAGCTTAGTCGGACACAGTAATGAAAAACTGTTTTTT. Residues: CASSLVGHSNEKLFF.

The chain joins TRBV7-3 to TRBJ2-2, with TRBD2 matching over 9 bases. The junction had 18 bases not matched to a gene; V was cut back by 0 bases and J by 7 bases. The CDR3 sequence is 20 residues long. Germline V CDR1 and CDR2: SGHTA, FQGTGA. As DNA, the CDR3 is TGTGCCAGCAGCTTAACGGCGCCCCCGCTCATAGCGGGAGCTAGCGGGGAGCTGTTTTTT. Amino acid sequence: CASSLTAPPLIAGASGELFF.

This clone showed up just once. V is TRBV11-2 and J is TRBJ1-2; D not certain. Germline CDR1 and CDR2: SGHAT and FQNNGV. V was trimmed by 5 bases and J by 0 bases, leaving 10 bases between them. CDR3 size: 14 residues. Written as DNA, the CDR3 is TGTGCCAGCAGCCCCCGGCGGGCTAACTATGGCTACACCTTC. Translation: CASSPRRANYGYTF.

This clone was detected only a few times. This chain uses TRBV11-2 with TRBJ2-3, with TRBD1 matching over 9 bases. Per germline, CDR1 SGHAT and CDR2 FQNNGV. V trimming: 5 bases; J trimming: 3 bases; junction bases outside the gene matches: 6. CDR3 length equals 15 residues. The CDR3: CASSVDRGRTDTQYF. The CDR3 DNA sequence: TGTGCCAGCAGCGTGGACAGGGGAAGAACAGATACGCAGTATTTT.

The chain carries TRBV7-8 and TRBJ2-2, with 12 bases aligning to TRBD2. The junction had 8 bases not matched to a gene; V was cut back by 10 bases and J by 5 bases. Germline-derived CDR1 and CDR2 are SGHVS and FQNEAQ. This CDR3 region has 15 residues. DNA of the CDR3: TGTGCCACGACTAGCGGGAGCTCCGGAACCGGGGAGCTGTTTTTT. This encodes CATTSGSSGTGELFF.

This clone has just a few counts. The genes are TRBV7-2 and TRBJ2-7; 10 bases align to TRBD1. V shed 4 bases, J shed 0 bases, and the junction held 0 bases outside the gene matches. The germline V gene encodes CDR1 SGHTA and CDR2 FQGNSA. The CDR3 is made up of 14 amino acids. The CDR3 loop reads CASSWTGGSYEQYF. In DNA, the CDR3 is TGTGCCAGCAGCTGGACAGGGGGCTCCTACGAGCAGTACTTC.

The chain is built from TRBV9 and TRBJ2-5; 10 bases agree with TRBD1. Per the germline V gene, CDR1 is SGDLS and CDR2 is YYNGEE. After removal of 0 bases from V and 4 bases from J, the junction contained 6 bases not matched to a gene. The length of the CDR3 is 16 residues. The CDR3 is CASSVGTRTGGETQYF. Here the CDR3 DNA reads TGTGCCAGCAGCGTAGGGACTCGGACAGGGGGAGAGACCCAGTACTTC.

The V call is TRBV9, the J call TRBJ2-7; TRBD1 aligns across 11 bases. Germline CDR1 reads SGDLS; CDR2 reads YYNGEE. The CDR3 contains 15 residues. Losses at the gene ends were 4 bases for V and 2 bases for J; bases not matched to a gene: 5. The CDR3 spells CASSLRTGGPYEQYF. The DNA for the CDR3 is TGTGCCAGCAGCCTAAGGACAGGGGGCCCCTACGAGCAGTACTTC.

This rearrangement joins TRBV19 to TRBJ1-4; D is perhaps TRBD1 (6 bases). V lost 5 bases and J lost 3, with 13 bases in between. Germline loops: CDR1 LNHDA, CDR2 SQIVND (reference sequence). The CDR3 totals 15 residues. This chain's CDR3 is CASSPGQSANEKLFF. CDR3 sequence (DNA): TGTGCCAGTAGTCCTGGACAGTCAGCTAATGAAAAACTGTTTTTT.

CDR3 sequence: CASSLGTSPSYNEQFF. Here the CDR3 DNA reads TGCGCCAGCAGCCTGGGGACTAGCCCTTCCTACAATGAGCAGTTCTTC. This chain connects TRBV5-1 to TRBJ2-1; 9 bases align to TRBD2. CDR3 length: 16 amino acids. V shed 4 bases and J 1 base; nucleotides not matched to a gene: 6. CDR1 is SGHRS and CDR2 is YFSETQ in the germline V gene.

V gene TRBV5-6 combines with J gene TRBJ2-1; perhaps TRBD2 as D (6 bases). Trimming stripped 3 bases from V and 1 base from J, with 11 bases between. The length of the CDR3 is 15 residues. CDR1 SGHDT and CDR2 YYEEEE come from the germline V gene. The CDR3, as DNA: TGTGCCAGCAGCTCCCTAGCGAGTTCCTACAATGAGCAGTTCTTC. Its protein is CASSSLASSYNEQFF.

There are a few counts of this clone. V is TRBV7-2 and J is TRBJ2-5; D unclear. CDR3 length equals 12 residues. Germline-derived CDR1 and CDR2 are SGHTA and FQGNSA. The V gene lost 7 bases and the J gene lost 5 bases, with 11 bases spanning the gap. Here the CDR3 reads CASNSGYETQYF. The DNA for the CDR3 is TGTGCCAGCAACTCAGGATACGAGACCCAGTACTTC.

Turning to this clone: Germline is not matched at one junction end, which may reflect a read error. Written as DNA, the CDR3 is TGTGCCAGCAGTTTAAGCGGGAGATTATGGACCCAGTACTTC. This codes for CASSLSGRLWTQYF. The gene calls are TRBV7-3 and TRBJ2-5; 8 nucleotides agree with TRBD2. The germline V gene has CDR1 SGHTA and CDR2 FQGTGA. The CDR3 totals 14 residues. The full variable domain, in which reference TRBV7-3 and TRBJ2-5 provide the parts outside the CDR3, is GAGVSQTPSNKVTEKGKYVELRCDPISGHTALYWYRQSLGQGPEFLIYFQGTGAADDSGLPNDRFFAVRPEGSVSTLKIQRTERGDSAVYLCASSLSGRLWTQYFGPGTRLLVL.

The J gene is TRBJ2-6, the V gene TRBV2; a possible D gene is TRBD1 (6 bases). There are 16 residues in the CDR3. CDR1 and CDR2 from the germline V gene are SNHLY and FYNNEI. V was shortened by 6 bases and J by 0 bases, with 12 bases between the two germline ends. CDR3 DNA sequence: TGTGCCAGCAGCCGCAACAGGGCCTCTGGGGCCAACGTCCTGACTTTC. This sequence encodes CASSRNRASGANVLTF. Supplemented by reference TRBV2 and TRBJ2-6, the full variable domain reads EPEVTQTPSHQVTQMGQEVILRCVPISNHLYFYWYRQILGQKVEFLVSFYNNEISEKSEIFDDQFSVERPDGSNFTLKIRSTKLEDSAMYFCASSRNRASGANVLTFGAGSRLTVL.

Only a few counts were recorded for this clone. V is TRBV5-6 and J is TRBJ2-5, with D possibly TRBD1 on 6 matching bases. The CDR3 is 16 residues long. Germline-derived CDR1 and CDR2 are SGHDT and YYEEEE. The ends were cut back, 4 bases at V and 5 bases at J, with 21 bases in the middle. CDR3 sequence reads: CASSPVRLGARETQYF. For the CDR3, the DNA is TGTGCCAGCAGCCCAGTTAGGTTGGGGGCGCGGGAGACCCAGTACTTC.

The chain uses TRBV27 and TRBJ2-3, with a possible D match to TRBD2 (7 bases). CDR1 and CDR2 (germline): MNHEY, SMNVEV (reference sequence). V lost 6 bases to trimming and J lost 0 bases, with 13 bases between them. The CDR3 is made up of 15 amino acids. DNA of the CDR3: TGTGCCAGCAGGAGGGGGGGCTTGAGCACAGATACGCAGTATTTT. It encodes CASRRGGLSTDTQYF.

This clone has just a few counts. The CDR3 sequence is CSGRSGSTDTQYF. CDR3 in DNA: TGCAGCGGTCGTAGCGGGAGCACAGATACGCAGTATTTT. This chain uses TRBV29-1 with TRBJ2-3, with 7 bases identical to TRBD2. The CDR3 loop spans 13 amino acids. The germline gives CDR1 SQVTM, CDR2 ANQGSEA. The trim removed 7 bases at V and 0 bases at J, leaving 4 bases unmatched.

The chain has TRBV9 and TRBJ2-1, with a possible D match to TRBD1 (7 bases). The CDR3 extends over 15 amino acids. V was pared by 0 bases and J by 7 bases, with 14 bases between. Germline loops: CDR1 SGDLS, CDR2 YYNGEE. CDR3: CASSVEGRGANEQFF. The CDR3 DNA is TGTGCCAGCAGCGTAGAAGGCAGGGGGGCGAATGAGCAGTTCTTC.

This chain links TRBV4-1 with TRBJ1-1, with a possible D match to TRBD1 (5 bases). With 2 bases removed from V and 4 bases from J, the gap between germline ends came to 14 bases. This CDR3 is built from 15 residues. Germline CDR1 and CDR2: MGHRA and YSYEKL. CDR3: CASSQLGGVATEAFF. In DNA, the CDR3 is TGCGCCAGCAGCCAATTGGGGGGTGTGGCCACTGAAGCTTTCTTT.

The chain couples TRBV5-1 to TRBJ1-2; D remains ambiguous. This CDR3 spans 13 amino acids. The germline gives CDR1 SGHRS, CDR2 YFSETQ. V gave up 0 bases and J gave up 5 bases, with 8 bases separating them. This chain's CDR3 is CASSLGNEYGYTF. CDR3 coding DNA: TGCGCCAGCAGCTTGGGCAATGAGTATGGCTACACCTTC. Looking up the rest from reference TRBV5-1 and TRBJ1-2 gives the full variable domain: KAGVTQTPRYLIKTRGQQVTLSCSPISGHRSVSWYQQTPGQGLQFLFEYFSETQRNKGNFPGRFSGRQFSNSRSEMNVSTLELGDSALYLCASSLGNEYGYTFGSGTRLTVV.